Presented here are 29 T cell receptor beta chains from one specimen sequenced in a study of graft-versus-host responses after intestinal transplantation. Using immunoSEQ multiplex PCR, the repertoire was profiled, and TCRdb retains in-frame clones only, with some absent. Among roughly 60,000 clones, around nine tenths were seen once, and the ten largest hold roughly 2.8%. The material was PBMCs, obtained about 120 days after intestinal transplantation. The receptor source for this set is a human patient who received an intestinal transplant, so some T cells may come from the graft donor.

CDR3: CASSYSTGPQHF. The CDR3 coding sequence is TGTGCCAGCAGTTACTCGACAGGGCCCCAGCATTTT. This chain uses TRBV6-5 with TRBJ1-5, with TRBD1 as a possible D gene (6 bases). Trimming stripped 0 bases from V and 9 bases from J, with 6 bases between. CDR1 MNHEY and CDR2 SVGAGI come from the germline V gene. The CDR3 length is 12 residues.

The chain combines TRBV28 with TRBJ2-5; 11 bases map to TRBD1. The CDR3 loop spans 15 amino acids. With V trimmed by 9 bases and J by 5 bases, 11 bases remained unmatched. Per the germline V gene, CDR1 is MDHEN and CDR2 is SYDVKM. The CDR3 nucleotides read TGTGCCAGTCATCCGGGACAGGGGGATGGGGAGACCCAGTACTTC. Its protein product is CASHPGQGDGETQYF.

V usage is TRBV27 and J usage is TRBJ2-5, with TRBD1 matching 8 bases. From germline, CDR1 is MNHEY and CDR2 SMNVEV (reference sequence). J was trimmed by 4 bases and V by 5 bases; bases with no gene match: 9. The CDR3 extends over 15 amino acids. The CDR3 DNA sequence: TGTGCCAGCAGTCATCCAACAGGGGGAGCAGAGACCCAGTACTTC. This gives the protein CASSHPTGGAETQYF.

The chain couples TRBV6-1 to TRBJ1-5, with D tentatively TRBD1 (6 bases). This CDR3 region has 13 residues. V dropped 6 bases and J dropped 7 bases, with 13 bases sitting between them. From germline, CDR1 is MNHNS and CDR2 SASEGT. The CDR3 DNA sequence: TGTGCCAGCAGAAGACAGGCACGACAGCCCCAGCATTTT. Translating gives CASRRQARQPQHF.

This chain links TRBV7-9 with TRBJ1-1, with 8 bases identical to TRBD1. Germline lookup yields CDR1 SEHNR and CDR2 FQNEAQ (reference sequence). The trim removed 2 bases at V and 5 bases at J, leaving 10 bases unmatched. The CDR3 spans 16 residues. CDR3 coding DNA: TGTGCCAGCAGCTTATCGGGCCTCAGGGGGCAAACTGAAGCTTTCTTT. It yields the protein CASSLSGLRGQTEAFF.

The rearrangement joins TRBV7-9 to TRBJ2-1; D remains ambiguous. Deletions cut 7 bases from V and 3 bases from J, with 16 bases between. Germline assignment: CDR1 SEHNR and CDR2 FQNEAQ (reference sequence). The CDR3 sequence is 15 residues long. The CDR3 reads CASTNDPAYYNEQFF. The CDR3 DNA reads TGTGCCAGCACCAACGACCCCGCTTACTACAATGAGCAGTTCTTC.

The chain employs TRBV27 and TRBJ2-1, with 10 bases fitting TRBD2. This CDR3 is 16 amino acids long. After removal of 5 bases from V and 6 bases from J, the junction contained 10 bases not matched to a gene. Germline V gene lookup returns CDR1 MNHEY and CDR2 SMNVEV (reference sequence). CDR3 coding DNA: TGTGCCAGCAGTCCGGAAGCGGGGGGGCTCTCCAATGAGCAGTTCTTC. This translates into CASSPEAGGLSNEQFF.

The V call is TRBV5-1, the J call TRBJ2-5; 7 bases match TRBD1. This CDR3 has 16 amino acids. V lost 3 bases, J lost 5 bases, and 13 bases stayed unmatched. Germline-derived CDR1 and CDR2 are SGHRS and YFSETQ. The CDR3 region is CASSSTGLGFGETQYF. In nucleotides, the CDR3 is TGCGCCAGCAGCTCGACAGGGTTGGGATTCGGGGAGACCCAGTACTTC.

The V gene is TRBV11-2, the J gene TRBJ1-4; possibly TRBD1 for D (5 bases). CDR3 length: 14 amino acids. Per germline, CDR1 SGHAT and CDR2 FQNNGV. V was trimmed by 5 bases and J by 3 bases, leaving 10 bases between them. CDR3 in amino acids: CASSRGRANEKLFF. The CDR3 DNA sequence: TGTGCCAGCAGCCGGGGGAGGGCTAATGAAAAACTGTTTTTT.

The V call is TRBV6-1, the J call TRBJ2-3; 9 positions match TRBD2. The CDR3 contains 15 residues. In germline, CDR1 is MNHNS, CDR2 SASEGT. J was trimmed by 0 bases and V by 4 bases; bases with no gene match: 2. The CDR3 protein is CASSALAGSTDTQYF. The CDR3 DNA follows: TGTGCCAGCAGTGCACTAGCGGGCAGCACAGATACGCAGTATTTT.

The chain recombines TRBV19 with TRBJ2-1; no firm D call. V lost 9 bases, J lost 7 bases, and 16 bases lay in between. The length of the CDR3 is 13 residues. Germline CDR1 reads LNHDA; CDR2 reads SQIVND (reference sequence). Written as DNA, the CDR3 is TGTGCCAGCTCCCCCCGGGCCGAAAATGAGCAGTTCTTC. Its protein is CASSPRAENEQFF.

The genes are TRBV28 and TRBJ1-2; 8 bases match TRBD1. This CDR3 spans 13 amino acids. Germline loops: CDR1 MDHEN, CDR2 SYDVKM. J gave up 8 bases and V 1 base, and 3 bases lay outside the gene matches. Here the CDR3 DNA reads TGTGCCAGCAGTTTATACAGGGGGAGCGGCTACACCTTC. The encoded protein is CASSLYRGSGYTF.

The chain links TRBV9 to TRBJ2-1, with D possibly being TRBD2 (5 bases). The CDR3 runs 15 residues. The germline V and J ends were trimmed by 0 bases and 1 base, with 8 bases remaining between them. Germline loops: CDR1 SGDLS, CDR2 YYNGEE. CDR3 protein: CASSVGPGSYNEQFF. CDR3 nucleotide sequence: TGTGCCAGCAGCGTAGGACCGGGATCCTACAATGAGCAGTTCTTC. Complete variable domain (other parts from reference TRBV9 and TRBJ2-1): DSGVTQTPKHLITATGQRVTLRCSPRSGDLSVYWYQQSLDQGLQFLIQYYNGEERAKGNILERFSAQQFPDLHSELNLSSLELGDSALYFCASSVGPGSYNEQFFGPGTRLTVL.

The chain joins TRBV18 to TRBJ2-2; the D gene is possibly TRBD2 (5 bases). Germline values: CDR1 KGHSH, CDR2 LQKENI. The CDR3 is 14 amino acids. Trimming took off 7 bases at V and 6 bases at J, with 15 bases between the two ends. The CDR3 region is CASWPGSSPGELFF. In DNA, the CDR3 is TGTGCCAGCTGGCCGGGATCGAGTCCCGGGGAGCTGTTTTTT.

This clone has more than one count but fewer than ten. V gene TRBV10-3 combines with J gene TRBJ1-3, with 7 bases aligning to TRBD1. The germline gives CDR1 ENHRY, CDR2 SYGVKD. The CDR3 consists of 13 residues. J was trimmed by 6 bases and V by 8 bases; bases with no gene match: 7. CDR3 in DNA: TGTGCCATCGCCGGGACAGTCGAAAACACCATATATTTT. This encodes CAIAGTVENTIYF.

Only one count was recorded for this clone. The CDR3 DNA sequence: TGTGCCAGCAGCCCGGATAGTGTCAGAACCTACGAGCAGTACTTC. As protein: CASSPDSVRTYEQYF. The gene calls are TRBV5-4 and TRBJ2-7, with no clear D. V lost 4 bases and J 2 bases, leaving 16 bases between the germline ends. Germline V lookup: CDR1 SGHNT, CDR2 YYREEE (reference sequence). This CDR3 comprises 15 residues.

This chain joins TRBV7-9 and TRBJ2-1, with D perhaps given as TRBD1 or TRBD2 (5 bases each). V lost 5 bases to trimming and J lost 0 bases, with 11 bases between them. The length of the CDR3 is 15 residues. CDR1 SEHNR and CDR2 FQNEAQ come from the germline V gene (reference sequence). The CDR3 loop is CASSQPGGSYNEQFF. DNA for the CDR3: TGTGCCAGCAGCCAACCTGGGGGCTCCTACAATGAGCAGTTCTTC.

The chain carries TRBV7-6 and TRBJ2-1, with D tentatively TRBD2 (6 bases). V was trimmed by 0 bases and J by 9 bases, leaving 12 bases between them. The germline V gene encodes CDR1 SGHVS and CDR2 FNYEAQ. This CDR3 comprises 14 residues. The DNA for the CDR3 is TGTGCCAGCAGCTTAGCGGACGGGCGGGGTGAGCAGTTCTTC. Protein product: CASSLADGRGEQFF.

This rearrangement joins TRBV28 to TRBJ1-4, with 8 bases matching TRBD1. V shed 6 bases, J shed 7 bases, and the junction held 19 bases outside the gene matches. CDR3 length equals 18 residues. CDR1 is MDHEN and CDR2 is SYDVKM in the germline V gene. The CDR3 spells CASSLATIRQGQGEKLFF. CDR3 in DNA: TGTGCCAGCAGCCTGGCGACAATCCGACAGGGGCAAGGTGAAAAACTGTTTTTT.

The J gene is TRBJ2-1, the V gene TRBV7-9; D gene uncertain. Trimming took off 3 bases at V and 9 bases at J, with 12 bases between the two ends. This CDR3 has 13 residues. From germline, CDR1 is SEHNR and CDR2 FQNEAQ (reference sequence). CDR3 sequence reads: CASSFMVGFEQFF. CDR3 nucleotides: TGTGCCAGCAGCTTCATGGTCGGGTTTGAGCAGTTCTTC.

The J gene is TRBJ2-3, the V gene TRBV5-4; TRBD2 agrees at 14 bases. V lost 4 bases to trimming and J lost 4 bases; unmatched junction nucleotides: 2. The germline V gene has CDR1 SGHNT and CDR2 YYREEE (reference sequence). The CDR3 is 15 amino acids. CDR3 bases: TGTGCCAGCAGCCCGGGACTAGCGGGAGCAGATACGCAGTATTTT. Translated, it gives CASSPGLAGADTQYF.

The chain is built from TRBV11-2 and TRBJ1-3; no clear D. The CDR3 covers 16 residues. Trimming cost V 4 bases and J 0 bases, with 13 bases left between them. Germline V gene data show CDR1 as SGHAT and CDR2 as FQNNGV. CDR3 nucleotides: TGTGCCAGCAGCTCAAACTACAAGCGCTCTGGAAACACCATATATTTT. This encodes CASSSNYKRSGNTIYF. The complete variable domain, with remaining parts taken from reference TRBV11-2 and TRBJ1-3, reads EAGVAQSPRYKIIEKRQSVAFWCNPISGHATLYWYQQILGQGPKLLIQFQNNGVVDDSQLPKDRFSAERLKGVDSTLKIQPAKLEDSAVYLCASSSNYKRSGNTIYFGEGSWLTVV.

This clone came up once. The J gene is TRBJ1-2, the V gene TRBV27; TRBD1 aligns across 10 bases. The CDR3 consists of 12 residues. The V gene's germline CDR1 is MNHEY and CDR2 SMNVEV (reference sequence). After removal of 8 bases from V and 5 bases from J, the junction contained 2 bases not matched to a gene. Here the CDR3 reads CASRGQGYGYTF. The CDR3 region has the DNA TGTGCCAGCCGGGGACAGGGGTATGGCTACACCTTC.

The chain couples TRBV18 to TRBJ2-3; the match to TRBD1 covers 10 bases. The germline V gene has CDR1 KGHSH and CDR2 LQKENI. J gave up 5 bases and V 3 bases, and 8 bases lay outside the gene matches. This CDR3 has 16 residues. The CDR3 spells CASSPMTGGERDTQYF. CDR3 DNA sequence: TGTGCCAGCTCACCTATGACAGGGGGCGAGAGAGATACGCAGTATTTT.

The CDR3: CASSLAGGWTYEQYF. The CDR3 nucleotides read TGTGCCAGTAGCCTAGCGGGGGGTTGGACCTACGAGCAGTACTTC. This chain joins TRBV19 and TRBJ2-7; 11 nucleotides match TRBD2. The CDR3 has 15 amino acids. V trimming: 6 bases; J trimming: 2 bases; junction bases outside the gene matches: 6. The germline V gene has CDR1 LNHDA and CDR2 SQIVND (reference sequence).

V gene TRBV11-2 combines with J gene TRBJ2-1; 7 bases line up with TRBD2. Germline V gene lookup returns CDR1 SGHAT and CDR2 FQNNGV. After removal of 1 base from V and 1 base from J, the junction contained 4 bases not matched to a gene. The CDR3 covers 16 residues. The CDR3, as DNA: TGTGCCAGCAGCTTAGGAGGCGGGGGTTCCTACAATGAGCAGTTCTTC. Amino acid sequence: CASSLGGGGSYNEQFF.

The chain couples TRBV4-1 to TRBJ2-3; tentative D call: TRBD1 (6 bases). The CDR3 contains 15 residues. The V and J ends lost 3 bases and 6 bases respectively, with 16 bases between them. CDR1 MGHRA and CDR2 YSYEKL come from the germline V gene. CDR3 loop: CASSHSPGEGDTQYF. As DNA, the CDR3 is TGCGCCAGCAGCCACTCTCCAGGGGAAGGCGATACGCAGTATTTT.

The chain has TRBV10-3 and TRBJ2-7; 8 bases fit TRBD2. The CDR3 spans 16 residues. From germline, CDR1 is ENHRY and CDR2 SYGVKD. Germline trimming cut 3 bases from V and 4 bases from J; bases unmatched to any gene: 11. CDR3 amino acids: CAISDSYGGDYYEQYF. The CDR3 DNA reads TGTGCCATCAGTGACTCTTACGGGGGGGACTATTACGAGCAGTACTTC.

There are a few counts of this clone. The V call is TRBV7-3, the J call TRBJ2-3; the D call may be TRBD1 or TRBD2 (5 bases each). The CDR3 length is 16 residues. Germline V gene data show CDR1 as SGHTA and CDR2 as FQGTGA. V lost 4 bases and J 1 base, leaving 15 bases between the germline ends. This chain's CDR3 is CASSWGRPRGTDTQYF. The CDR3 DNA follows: TGTGCCAGCAGCTGGGGACGGCCCCGCGGCACAGATACGCAGTATTTT.